The entry that follows covers one T cell receptor beta chain sequence. There is no known antigen for this receptor. A much bigger clone sits one base away, suggesting this may be a read error. The roughly 39 donors, aged about 6 to 100 years, were systemically healthy Caucasian individuals from Russia. Around 9.8 milliliters of peripheral blood were collected from each donor into EDTA-treated Vacutainer tubes. PBMCs were isolated by Ficoll-Paque density-gradient centrifugation, with at least 6.5 million obtained per sample. Trizol reagent was used to extract total RNA from the PBMCs, yielding at least 5 micrograms per sample. For every donor, flow cytometry on a PBMC aliquot measured the percentage of naive CD45RAhigh/CD27high T cells. The data were obtained in a study of blood T cells in healthy people across ages (dated by TCRdb to the mid-2010s). Background for the entire study: In model experiments, template switching captured about one uniquely barcoded TCR beta cDNA molecule for every two T cells. The study analyzed two additional independent replicas of 1 million unique cDNA reads from the same blood draw for two donors, one aged 18 to 29 and one aged 80 or older. Four age groups were formed from the donors: young (average about 16 years), middle-aged (approximately 40), aged (roughly 58) and long-lived (less than 85). Donors of different ages were randomly distributed across sequencing lanes to avoid experimental bias. Using deep sequencing normalized with unique cDNA molecular identifiers, the study measured how TCR beta repertoire diversity changes with age.

The paper as a whole reports these results and caveats: There was a strong correlation between observed TCR beta diversity and the percentage of naive T cells measured by flow cytometry. As age increased, observed TCR beta diversity per million T cells dropped in a roughly linear way, and a significant reduction was already evident by age roughly 36. Estimates of total diversity based on one million sequenced T cells were regarded as lower bounds and as underestimates. Donor CMV infection status was unknown, potentially confounding age-related changes in expanded clonotypes. Since profiling was done on bulk unsorted PBMCs, naive and antigen-experienced compartments could not be conclusively compared. Compared with the aged group, more naive CD4+ T cells, fewer expanded clones and increased TCR diversity were shown by the long-lived group, suggesting age selection.

The library was built by means of 5' RACE. TCRdb records Illumina HiSeq 2500 as the sequencer. A second PCR of about 7 to 12 cycles was run with a J-beta primer mix and a sample-barcoded 5' primer. Each TCR beta cDNA molecule received a unique molecular identifier from a template-switch 5' adaptor carrying 12 random nucleotides. Each sample yielded at least 2.5 million CDR3-containing paired-end reads. First-strand cDNA was synthesized from all RNA with the Mint cDNA synthesis kit, primed by a TRBC-specific oligonucleotide. After uracil-DNA glycosylase treatment, a first 18-cycle PCR used universal primers M1SS and BC2_uni_R on all cDNA. The authors processed their data as follows. Each sample was normalized by randomly selecting 1 million high-quality reads, each carrying a distinct molecular identifier. Reads with shared molecular identifiers were discarded instead of being binned into consensus sequences. MiTCR, run with a Q25 quality threshold and the strictest error-elimination algorithm, handled CDR3 identification, clonotype clustering and error correction. A nonparametric unseen species model with Euler transformation was used to estimate a lower bound on total TCR beta diversity. Clones were called with MiXCR by TCRdb after fastp trimmed the public reads at Q25, and only in-frame beta chains were retained. Every CDR3 protein is listed once, alongside the most common genes and DNA of its rows. The V and J calls come from TCRdb's annotation, not from the publication. The table for this sample lists hundreds of thousands of distinct CDR3 sequences; roughly 32% of them were counted only once. Of the sample, 15% to 17% falls within the top ten clones.

In the germline V gene (reference sequence), CDR1 corresponds to DFQATT and CDR2 to SNEGSKA. From the cysteine through the phenylalanine, the CDR3 covers 13 amino acids. Only CDR3 DNA is held: 39 bases, read in frame from base 1. Sequencing used blood. This TCR derives from a woman of 80 years or more in good health. Donor details come from another sample of the same person, matched by shared clones. Recombination linked TRBV20-1 to TRBJ2-4, with a weak D call of TRBD1 (7 bases match). The DNA end is more similar to TRBJ2-7, so the J call may be wrong. The CDR3 in this case is CSTSRDSSYEQYF. DNA sequence: TGCAGTACTAGCCGGGACAGCTCCTACGAGCAGTACTTC.